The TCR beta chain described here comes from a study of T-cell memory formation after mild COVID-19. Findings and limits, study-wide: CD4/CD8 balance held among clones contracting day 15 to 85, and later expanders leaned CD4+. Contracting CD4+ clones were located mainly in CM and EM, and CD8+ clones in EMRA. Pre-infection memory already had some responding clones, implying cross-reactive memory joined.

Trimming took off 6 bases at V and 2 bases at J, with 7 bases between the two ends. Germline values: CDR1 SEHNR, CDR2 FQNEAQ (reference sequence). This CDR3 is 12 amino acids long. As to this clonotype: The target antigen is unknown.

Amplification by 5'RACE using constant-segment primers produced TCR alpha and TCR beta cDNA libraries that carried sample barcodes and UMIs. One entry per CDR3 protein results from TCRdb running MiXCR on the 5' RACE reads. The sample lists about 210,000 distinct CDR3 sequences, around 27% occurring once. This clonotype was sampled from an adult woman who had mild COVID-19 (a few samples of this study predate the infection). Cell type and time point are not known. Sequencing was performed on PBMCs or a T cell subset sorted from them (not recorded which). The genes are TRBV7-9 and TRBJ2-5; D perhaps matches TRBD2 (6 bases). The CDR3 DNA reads TGTGCCAGCAGTGGGGGGCAAGAGACCCAGTACTTC. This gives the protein CASSGGQETQYF.